This T cell receptor (beta chain) was identified in a study of CD8+ T cells in alopecia areata. Across the study: It was oral tofacitinib, at 5 to 10 mg twice daily, that treated patients received. Tofacitinib therapy took 6 to 18 months; 6 months off drug came after.

With 5 bases clipped from V and 11 bases from J, the junction kept 8 bases outside the gene matches. In germline, CDR1 is ENHRY, CDR2 SYGVKD. This CDR3 contains 13 residues. RNA extraction and reverse transcription yielded cDNA as sequencing template. The method was immunoSEQ multiplex PCR; TCRdb's version includes in-frame clones alone and lacks a portion of them. The top ten hold 1.5% to 2% of the sample, which has around 200,000 clones, roughly 60% seen once. Researchers gathered lesional scalp punch biopsies and peripheral blood from patients with alopecia areata. This clonotype originated in a human donor with alopecia areata. The chain is built from TRBV10-3 and TRBJ1-3, with 8 positions matching TRBD1. The sample was CD4+ T cells sorted from blood, taken at week 0. The chain's CDR3 is CAISRGQGSSIYF. The CDR3 DNA reads as TGTGCCATCAGTCGAGGACAGGGTAGTTCCATATATTTT.